Listed below are T cell receptor beta chains from one sample, sequenced in a study of cytomegalovirus exposure and HLA in healthy donors. The table came from immunoSEQ multiplex PCR; TCRdb's copy has only in-frame clones and leaves some out. The table shows around 140,000 clones, with over 70% occurring only once. Sequenced: PBMCs. The receptor source for this set is a woman aged 40 to 49 in good health and CMV-seronegative. CDR3s include the opening cysteine and the closing phenylalanine or tryptophan. A D gene is named only where the DNA matches it firmly. Not every row has a clone size; where given, it reads once, few, many or a size class.

size,D,J,V,length,DNA,CDR3
.,.,TRBJ2-7,TRBV7-9,15,TGTGCCAGCAGACGCGGGGACTTTTCGACCCACGAGCAGTACTTC,CASRRGDFSTHEQYF
.,.,TRBJ2-7,TRBV7-3,14,TGTGCCAGCAGCTTAAAGGCGGGGCGCGGCGAGCAGTACTTC,CASSLKAGRGEQYF
.,.,TRBJ2-5,TRBV5-1,15,TGCGCCAGCAGCTTGAGTGCACAGTCACAAGAGACCCAGTACTTC,CASSLSAQSQETQYF
.,.,TRBJ2-5,TRBV2,13,TGTGCCAGCAGGCGGGACAGTCAAGAGACCCAGTACTTC,CASRRDSQETQYF
.,.,TRBJ1-1,TRBV21-1,15,TGTGCCAGCAGCAAAAACAGGGGGGGAGACACTGAAGCTTTCTTT,CASSKNRGGDTEAFF
.,.,TRBJ1-6,TRBV21-1,13,TGTGCCAGCATCCGAGGAGGTAATTCACCCCTCCACTTT,CASIRGGNSPLHF
once,.,TRBJ2-1,TRBV9,16,TGTGCCAGCAGCGTATTGGGGAGCGTATCCTACAATGAGCAGTTCTTC,CASSVLGSVSYNEQFF
.,.,TRBJ2-3,TRBV5-1,13,TGCGCCAGCAGCCCCATCCGCACAGATACGCAGTATTTT,CASSPIRTDTQYF
.,TRBD1,TRBJ1-4,TRBV2,14,TGTGCCAGCCTTGGACAGGGAAGATATGAAAAACTGTTTTTT,CASLGQGRYEKLFF
.,.,TRBJ2-5,TRBV5-4,12,TGTGCCACCGCCCAGGGGAAAGAGACCCAGTACTTC,CATAQGKETQYF
.,.,TRBJ1-2,TRBV30,15,TGTGCCTGGAGTGTCGGCTACCTGGGCCCTTATGGCTACACCTTC,CAWSVGYLGPYGYTF
.,TRBD1,TRBJ2-2,TRBV6-4,14,TGTGCCAGCAGGGCAGGGGGAAACACCGGGGAGCTGTTTTTT,CASRAGGNTGELFF
.,.,TRBJ2-7,TRBV30,13,TGTGCCTGGAGTTCAGGGTTAGGCTACGAGCAGTACTTC,CAWSSGLGYEQYF
few,TRBD1,TRBJ2-6,TRBV5-4,17,TGTGCCAGCAGCCGAAAGACAGGGGCCTCTGGGGCCAACGTCCTGACTTTC,CASSRKTGASGANVLTF
.,TRBD1,TRBJ2-7,TRBV6-1,15,TGTGCCAGCAGTGGATCCGGGACAGGGGAAGGCGAGCAGTACTTC,CASSGSGTGEGEQYF
.,TRBD1,TRBJ2-2,TRBV6-5,14,TGTGCCAGCAGTTCCGACAGGGACACCGGGGAGCTGTTTTTT,CASSSDRDTGELFF
.,TRBD1,TRBJ1-1,TRBV2,12,TGTGCCACTTCAACAGGGGCCACTGAAGCTTTCTTT,CATSTGATEAFF
.,TRBD1,TRBJ1-1,TRBV6-5,14,TGTGCCAGCAGACGGGACAGCTTGAACACTGAAGCTTTCTTT,CASRRDSLNTEAFF
.,.,TRBJ2-7,TRBV4-1,16,TGCGCCAGCAGCCAAGTTTTCTCGGGGTTAACCTACGAGCAGTACTTC,CASSQVFSGLTYEQYF
.,.,TRBJ2-4,TRBV10-3,12,TGTGCCATCAGCGAGGGGGAGGACATTCAGTACTTC,CAISEGEDIQYF
.,.,TRBJ2-1,TRBV2,14,TGTGCCAGCAGTTCCCTATCTACCCCCCCTGAGCAGTTCTTC,CASSSLSTPPEQFF
.,TRBD2,TRBJ2-1,TRBV5-1,14,TGCGCCAGCAGCTTCCCCGGGGGGACCAATGAGCAGTTCTTC,CASSFPGGTNEQFF
.,.,TRBJ1-1,TRBV6-5,14,TGTGCCAGCAGTCCCGGAGGAGCGAACACTGAAGCTTTCTTT,CASSPGGANTEAFF
.,TRBD1,TRBJ2-7,TRBV28,14,TGTGCCAGCAAACCAGGGGGCGGCTCCTACGAGCAGTACTTC,CASKPGGGSYEQYF
.,TRBD1,TRBJ2-7,TRBV6-4,15,TGTGCCAGCAGCACTCCGGACAGGGAGCGTTACGAGCAGTACTTC,CASSTPDRERYEQYF
few,.,TRBJ1-6,TRBV5-1,17,TGCGCCAGCAGCTTGGCCGCGGGGGTCTCCTATAATTCACCCCTCCACTTT,CASSLAAGVSYNSPLHF
.,.,TRBJ2-7,TRBV27,16,TGTGCCAGCAGTTTAATCGGCAGGGGCGGCATATACGAGCAGTACTTC,CASSLIGRGGIYEQYF
.,TRBD1,TRBJ1-2,TRBV13,13,TGTGCCAGCAGCTTTGGACAGGAGCGCGGCTACACCTTC,CASSFGQERGYTF
.,.,TRBJ1-1,TRBV6-6,14,TGTGCCAGCAGTCAATCGTTAAGGGGCACTGAAGCTTTCTTT,CASSQSLRGTEAFF
.,TRBD2,TRBJ2-7,TRBV6-5,16,TGTGCCAGCAGTTACTCTCGGTTTAGCGGGGAGAATGAGCAGTACTTC,CASSYSRFSGENEQYF
once,.,TRBJ2-1,TRBV5-6,15,TGTGCCAGCAGCTTGCCGGGGGTCTCCTACAATGAGCAGTTCTTC,CASSLPGVSYNEQFF
once,TRBD1,TRBJ2-7,TRBV7-6,16,TGTGCCAGCAGCTCCTTTGGGGACAGGGGGCCTTACGAGCAGTACTTC,CASSSFGDRGPYEQYF
few,TRBD1,TRBJ1-4,TRBV18,13,TGTGCCAGCTCACCGACAGGGAACGAAAAACTGTTTTTT,CASSPTGNEKLFF
.,.,TRBJ2-5,TRBV12-5,16,TGTGCTAGTGGGATTATAGAACCTAGCCACCAAGAGACCCAGTACTTC,CASGIIEPSHQETQYF
.,TRBD1,TRBJ1-5,TRBV6-5,14,TGTGCCACCACCAGGGCAGGGGGTAATCAGCCCCAGCATTTT,CATTRAGGNQPQHF
.,.,TRBJ2-2,TRBV30,15,TGTGCCTGGAACGTTTGGCGGGGAGGCACCGGGGAGCTGTTTTTT,CAWNVWRGGTGELFF
.,.,TRBJ2-2,TRBV6-6,14,TGTGCCACAAGGGGACTTGTTAACACCGGGGAGCTGTTTTTT,CATRGLVNTGELFF
.,TRBD1,TRBJ2-2,TRBV2,15,TGTGCCAGCAGTGGTGGACAGGCGAACACCGGGGAGCTGTTTTTT,CASSGGQANTGELFF
once,.,TRBJ1-4,TRBV6-1,15,TGTGCCAGCAGCGAATTAATAGGGCGGGGTGAAAAACTGTTTTTT,CASSELIGRGEKLFF
.,.,TRBJ2-3,TRBV5-8,16,TGTGCCAGCAGCTTGGCGCAGGCTCGGGACACAGATACGCAGTATTTT,CASSLAQARDTDTQYF
.,.,TRBJ2-6,TRBV9,16,TGTGCCAGCAGCCCTACCTCGAGCTCTGGGGCCAACGTCCTGACTTTC,CASSPTSSSGANVLTF
.,.,TRBJ2-7,TRBV6-1,14,TGTGCCAGCAGCAGGACAAGGGGCTCTTACGAGCAGTACTTC,CASSRTRGSYEQYF
.,.,TRBJ1-1,TRBV15,14,TGTGCCACCAGCAGCGGACAGCCGAACACTGAAGCTTTCTTT,CATSSGQPNTEAFF
.,.,TRBJ1-1,TRBV11-1,14,TGTGCCAGCAGCTCCAAGGGAGAGAACACTGAAGCTTTCTTT,CASSSKGENTEAFF
.,TRBD1,TRBJ2-1,TRBV10-3,13,TGTGCCATCCGGGACAGGGGAAATAATGAGCAGTTCTTC,CAIRDRGNNEQFF
.,.,TRBJ1-2,TRBV29-1,10,TGCAGCTTCGGGGATGTTGGCTACACCTTC,CSFGDVGYTF
.,.,TRBJ2-7,TRBV5-6,14,TGTGCCAGCAGCTTGGTCGGCGGTCCACCCGAGCAGTACTTC,CASSLVGGPPEQYF
.,.,TRBJ1-1,TRBV7-9,14,TGTGCCAGCAGCTTGGCAGAGGGGGGAGGGCAAGCTTTCTTT,CASSLAEGGGQAFF
.,.,TRBJ2-7,TRBV27,14,TGTGCCAGCAGTGATGGGACTTCCCTCTACGAGCAGTACTTC,CASSDGTSLYEQYF
.,TRBD1,TRBJ1-1,TRBV27,17,TGTGCCAGCAGTTTTTGGGGGACAGGGAAACCTGACACTGAAGCTTTCTTT,CASSFWGTGKPDTEAFF
.,TRBD1,TRBJ2-2,TRBV15,16,TGTGCCACCAGCAAACAGGGGGCCCAGGCCACCGGGGAGCTGTTTTTT,CATSKQGAQATGELFF
.,TRBD1,TRBJ1-2,TRBV10-3,14,TGTGCCATCACTGAGGGACAGGGGGTCGGAGGCTACACCTTC,CAITEGQGVGGYTF
.,TRBD1,TRBJ1-1,TRBV4-2,13,TGTGCCAGCAGCCAAGAGGACAGGGGGAAAGCTTTCTTT,CASSQEDRGKAFF
.,TRBD2,TRBJ2-3,TRBV4-3,18,TGCGCCAGCAGCCAAGAGAGTCGCGCGGGGGGGCATCCAGATACGCAGTATTTT,CASSQESRAGGHPDTQYF
.,.,TRBJ1-5,TRBV27,14,TGTGCCAGCAGTTTAGGTCAGATCAATCAGCCCCAGCATTTT,CASSLGQINQPQHF